These 27 T cell receptor beta chains originate from one sample sequenced in a study of resident and recirculating memory T cells in vitiligo. The table came from immunoSEQ multiplex PCR; TCRdb's copy has only in-frame clones and leaves some out. The top ten clones hold 4% to 5.5% of a sample with around 78,000 clones, about 91% of them seen once. The material sequenced was blood. Every receptor here comes from a male donor with vitiligo.

J is TRBJ2-1 and V is TRBV23-1, with D maybe TRBD2 (6 bases). TRBV23-1 is an ORF; its function is uncertain. This CDR3 is 16 amino acids long. With 1 base removed from V and 8 bases from J, the gap between germline ends came to 18 bases. CDR3 residues: CASSQFSGPSCYEQFF. The CDR3, as DNA: TGCGCCAGCAGTCAATTTAGCGGCCCCTCGTGCTATGAGCAGTTCTTC.

CDR3: CASSIQTGAKYGGQRDQPQHF. In DNA form, the CDR3 reads TGTGCCAGCAGCATTCAAACAGGGGCTAAGTATGGGGGCCAAAGGGACCAGCCCCAGCATTTT. V gene TRBV7-7 combines with J gene TRBJ1-5; 7 bases match TRBD1. Germline CDR1 and CDR2: SSHAT and FNYEAQ (reference sequence). This CDR3 contains 21 residues. Trimming took 5 bases from V and 7 from J; bases not matched to a gene: 29.

The chain combines TRBV18 with TRBJ2-3, with D perhaps TRBD2 (6 bases). V was trimmed by 5 bases and J by 4 bases, leaving 13 bases between them. CDR1 and CDR2 (germline): KGHSH, LQKENI. This CDR3 has 14 amino acids. CDR3 DNA: TGTGCCAGCTCAAGGGACTTTGGGGCAGATACGCAGTATTTT. As protein: CASSRDFGADTQYF.

This chain uses TRBV7-2 with TRBJ2-7, with TRBD1 identical over 7 bases. The V gene end was trimmed by 4 bases and the J gene end by 6 bases; junction bases not matched to a gene: 6. This CDR3 is built from 13 residues. Per the germline V gene, CDR1 is SGHTA and CDR2 is FQGNSA. CDR3 sequence (DNA): TGTGCCAGCAGCTCTGGGGACAGACGCGAGCAGTACTTC. As protein: CASSSGDRREQYF.

This chain joins TRBV18 and TRBJ2-5, with TRBD2 identical over 10 bases. The V gene's germline CDR1 is KGHSH and CDR2 LQKENI. CDR3 length: 18 amino acids. Trimming at V came to 5 bases and at J to 3 bases, leaving 15 bases not matched to a gene. CDR3 DNA sequence: TGTGCCAGCTCAGACCGGGACTCTCTGCTAGCGGGAGAAGAGACCCAGTACTTC. Translation gives CASSDRDSLLAGEETQYF.

CDR3 protein: CASSPSGPGYEQYF. The CDR3 bases are TGTGCCAGCAGCCCTAGCGGGCCAGGGTACGAGCAGTACTTC. The rearrangement joins TRBV11-2 to TRBJ2-7, with 8 bases that match TRBD2. This CDR3 is 14 amino acids long. Germline V gives CDR1 SGHAT, CDR2 FQNNGV. Losses at the gene ends were 5 bases for V and 4 bases for J; bases not matched to a gene: 7. Drawing the rest from reference TRBV11-2 and TRBJ2-7, the complete variable domain is EAGVAQSPRYKIIEKRQSVAFWCNPISGHATLYWYQQILGQGPKLLIQFQNNGVVDDSQLPKDRFSAERLKGVDSTLKIQPAKLEDSAVYLCASSPSGPGYEQYFGPGTRLTVT.

This clone came up once. The V and J genes are TRBV28 and TRBJ2-5; the D is unclear. V was trimmed by 10 bases and J by 1 base, leaving 16 bases between them. This CDR3 region has 14 residues. Germline CDR1 is MDHEN and CDR2 is SYDVKM. CDR3 residues: CATDLGYTQETQYF. In DNA, the CDR3 is TGTGCCACCGACCTCGGGTATACCCAAGAGACCCAGTACTTC.

The V and J genes are TRBV7-2 and TRBJ2-7; 10 positions agree with TRBD2. From germline, CDR1 is SGHTA and CDR2 FQGNSA. The CDR3 consists of 15 residues. V shed 7 bases and J 4 bases; nucleotides not matched to a gene: 10. The DNA for the CDR3 is TGTGCCAGCAACCCTAGCGGGAGACATTTTTACGAGCAGTACTTC. Its protein product is CASNPSGRHFYEQYF.

The V and J genes are TRBV11-2 and TRBJ2-7; D ambiguous. The V and J ends lost 2 bases and 2 bases respectively, with 16 bases between them. The CDR3 has 16 residues. The germline gives CDR1 SGHAT, CDR2 FQNNGV. The CDR3 DNA follows: TGTGCCAGCAGCTTATCCCCTCTTGTGAGCGCCTACGAGCAGTACTTC. Translating it yields CASSLSPLVSAYEQYF.

The rearrangement uses TRBV9 and TRBJ2-7; perhaps TRBD1 as D (8 bases). Trimming removed 4 bases from V and 2 bases from J, with 13 bases in between. The CDR3 has 14 amino acids. Germline V gives CDR1 SGDLS, CDR2 YYNGEE. The CDR3 is CASSPTGGAYEQYF. CDR3 DNA: TGTGCCAGCAGCCCTACAGGGGGGGCCTACGAGCAGTACTTC.

The genes are TRBV7-2 and TRBJ1-2; no clear D. Trimming removed 2 bases at V and 3 bases at J, with 10 bases between. The germline CDR1 and CDR2 sequences are SGHTA and FQGNSA. This CDR3 has 14 amino acids. CDR3 in DNA: TGTGCCAGCAGCTTAAGCGTCTCGGACTATGGCTACACCTTC. Protein product: CASSLSVSDYGYTF.

The DNA of the CDR3 is TGCAGCGTTGGAACAGGGGGATCACGAACAGATACGCAGTATTTT. This codes for CSVGTGGSRTDTQYF. J is TRBJ2-3 and V is TRBV29-1, with 8 bases that match TRBD1. V was clipped by 4 bases and J by 3 bases; unmatched bases: 9. There are 15 residues in the CDR3. From germline, CDR1 is SQVTM and CDR2 ANQGSEA.

V is TRBV7-9 and J is TRBJ2-3; no clear D. CDR1 is SEHNR and CDR2 is FQNEAQ in the germline V gene (reference sequence). V was cut by 1 base and J by 8 bases, with 7 bases left in between. CDR3 length: 12 amino acids. This chain's CDR3 is CASSLVLSTQYF. The CDR3 DNA follows: TGTGCCAGCAGCTTAGTCCTCAGTACGCAGTATTTT.

In its sample, this clone was seen once. The rearrangement uses TRBV5-1 and TRBJ2-3; maybe TRBD2 (6 bases). Trimming removed 1 base from V and 5 bases from J, with 14 bases in between. The CDR3 totals 15 residues. The germline V gene has CDR1 SGHRS and CDR2 YFSETQ. CDR3 nucleotide sequence: TGCGCCAGCAGCTTGTATTCGGGAGCGTTAGATACGCAGTATTTT. Protein: CASSLYSGALDTQYF.

This chain uses TRBV27 with TRBJ2-5, with 13 bases that match TRBD2. Germline V gene data show CDR1 as MNHEY and CDR2 as SMNVEV (reference sequence). This CDR3 is 16 amino acids long. With V trimmed by 5 bases and J by 5 bases, 8 bases remained unmatched. The DNA of the CDR3 is TGTGCCAGCAGTCCTCGGACTAGCGGGAGACTTGAGACCCAGTACTTC. Translating gives CASSPRTSGRLETQYF.

In its sample, this clone was seen once. The chain employs TRBV11-3 and TRBJ2-1, with no clear D. V was shortened by 3 bases and J by 0 bases, with 9 bases between the two germline ends. The CDR3 runs 15 residues. Germline V gene lookup returns CDR1 SGHNT and CDR2 YENEEA. CDR3 sequence (DNA): TGTGCCAGCAGCTTGGGCGCCCGCTCCTACAATGAGCAGTTCTTC. This codes for CASSLGARSYNEQFF.

The rearrangement joins TRBV13 to TRBJ1-1, with D possibly matching TRBD1 (5 bases). The germline V and J ends were trimmed by 5 bases and 1 base, with 8 bases remaining between them. The CDR3 runs 13 residues. In germline, CDR1 is PRHDT, CDR2 FYEKMQ (reference sequence). The CDR3 region has the DNA TGTGCCAGCAGCCACGGACAGAACACTGAAGCTTTCTTT. Protein sequence: CASSHGQNTEAFF.

The V gene is TRBV5-8, the J gene TRBJ1-1, with 10 nucleotides matching TRBD1. V dropped 7 bases and J dropped 0; count of bases not matched to a gene: 6. The CDR3 has 15 residues. Germline assignment: CDR1 SGHTS and CDR2 YDEGEE. CDR3 sequence reads: CASLRDRGVNTEAFF. As DNA, the CDR3 is TGTGCCAGCCTCCGGGACAGGGGCGTGAACACTGAAGCTTTCTTT.

The chain carries TRBV4-1 and TRBJ1-4; 8 bases match TRBD1. From germline, CDR1 is MGHRA and CDR2 YSYEKL. V shed 2 bases and J 7 bases; nucleotides not matched to a gene: 6. This CDR3 has 15 amino acids. The CDR3 DNA follows: TGCGCCAGCAGCCAACCTGGACAGGGTAGTGAAAAACTGTTTTTT. Its protein product is CASSQPGQGSEKLFF.

V usage is TRBV4-3 and J usage is TRBJ2-7, with D possibly matching TRBD2 (6 bases). The V gene's germline CDR1 is LGHNA and CDR2 YSLEER. This CDR3 has 16 residues. Trimming cost V 4 bases and J 0 bases, with 16 bases left between them. The CDR3 is CASSPTGVGRSYEQYF. CDR3 bases: TGCGCCAGCAGCCCCACGGGGGTGGGACGCTCCTACGAGCAGTACTTC.

This clone occurred once. The chain links TRBV5-1 to TRBJ2-5, with 11 bases lining up with TRBD2. Germline lookup yields CDR1 SGHRS and CDR2 YFSETQ. J was trimmed by 2 bases and V by 0 bases; bases with no gene match: 3. The CDR3 consists of 16 residues. CDR3 residues: CASSLGTSGPQETQYF. DNA for the CDR3: TGCGCCAGCAGCTTGGGGACTAGCGGGCCTCAAGAGACCCAGTACTTC.

This clone was detected only once. This rearrangement joins TRBV7-2 to TRBJ1-1; tentatively, D is TRBD1 (5 bases). The germline V gene has CDR1 SGHTA and CDR2 FQGNSA. Trimming shortened V by 2 bases and J by 4 bases, and 11 bases separated the two germline ends. The CDR3 spans 14 residues. CDR3 in DNA: TGTGCCAGCAGCTTAATCGGGAGGGGCACTGAAGCTTTCTTT. As protein: CASSLIGRGTEAFF. Looking up the rest from reference TRBV7-2 and TRBJ1-1 gives the full variable domain: GAGVSQSPSNKVTEKGKDVELRCDPISGHTALYWYRQSLGQGLEFLIYFQGNSAPDKSGLPSDRFSAERTGGSVSTLTIQRTQQEDSAVYLCASSLIGRGTEAFFGQGTRLTVV.

The chain combines TRBV11-2 with TRBJ2-5; D ambiguous. Germline V CDR1 and CDR2: SGHAT, FQNNGV. This CDR3 spans 14 amino acids. V was shortened by 5 bases and J by 2 bases, with 12 bases between the two germline ends. CDR3 nucleotide sequence: TGTGCCAGCAGCCCCCCCTCGTCTCAAGAGACCCAGTACTTC. It encodes CASSPPSSQETQYF.

This chain uses TRBV18 with TRBJ1-5; 8 bases are a match to TRBD1. Germline CDR1 reads KGHSH; CDR2 reads LQKENI. Germline trimming cut 6 bases from V and 2 bases from J; bases unmatched to any gene: 9. This CDR3 region has 16 residues. The CDR3 protein is CASSLTGQGGNQPQHF. The CDR3 bases are TGTGCCAGCTCTCTAACCGGACAGGGTGGCAATCAGCCCCAGCATTTT.

The chain joins TRBV9 to TRBJ1-1; no clear D gene. V was shortened by 0 bases and J by 5 bases, with 8 bases between the two germline ends. There are 13 residues in the CDR3. The germline gives CDR1 SGDLS, CDR2 YYNGEE. CDR3 in DNA: TGTGCCAGCAGCGTAGGGACGGGGACTGAAGCTTTCTTT. Its translation is CASSVGTGTEAFF. Variable domain in full (rest from reference TRBV9 and TRBJ1-1): DSGVTQTPKHLITATGQRVTLRCSPRSGDLSVYWYQQSLDQGLQFLIQYYNGEERAKGNILERFSAQQFPDLHSELNLSSLELGDSALYFCASSVGTGTEAFFGQGTRLTVV.

This chain uses TRBV27 with TRBJ1-3, with TRBD1 as a possible D gene (6 bases). The CDR3 totals 18 residues. The ends were cut back, 6 bases at V and 0 bases at J, with 21 bases in the middle. Germline V gene data show CDR1 as MNHEY and CDR2 as SMNVEV (reference sequence). CDR3 nucleotides: TGTGCCAGCAGCTCACGGGTCCCAGGGGCCCCCTCTGGAAACACCATATATTTT. Its translation: CASSSRVPGAPSGNTIYF.

The chain recombines TRBV4-2 with TRBJ1-4; D is unclear. The CDR3 is 14 amino acids. V was shortened by 4 bases and J by 6 bases, with 12 bases between the two germline ends. Germline values: CDR1 LGHNA, CDR2 YNFKEQ. CDR3 amino acids: CASSPLGRDEKLFF. CDR3 nucleotides: TGTGCCAGCAGCCCGCTTGGGCGTGATGAAAAACTGTTTTTT.